The entry that follows covers one T cell receptor (beta chain) sequence. Its antigen is unknown. This entry comes from a study of shared clonotypes between healthy human individuals. HIV-negative, healthy adults without recent acute infections or vaccinations were the donors. CD45RA+ naive and CD45RA-negative memory subsets were separated from CD4+ cells. The data were produced by immunoSEQ multiplex PCR, yet TCRdb's version contains in-frame clones alone and is incomplete. This sample has 900,000 to 1,200,000 clones, with around 78% found just once. General study results and limits: Naive subsets generally exceeded memory subsets in estimated richness. Of the naive CD4 clonotypes, approximately 5% were shared across a few donors.

This CDR3 is 15 amino acids long. Sequenced material: memory CD4+ T cells from PBMCs. Sample subset: CD45RA-negative fraction. The receptor was derived from a man between 18 and 29 years old in good health. Some clones in this sample may be carry-over from other donors' samples. The J gene is TRBJ1-2, the V gene TRBV21-1. TRBV21-1 is flagged as a pseudogene. DNA for the CDR3: TGTGCCAGCAGCAAAAGGGGGGACACCCGGTATGGCTACACCTTC. Encoded protein: CASSKRGDTRYGYTF.